The rows below give T cell receptor beta chains drawn from one sample of a study of graft-versus-host responses after intestinal transplantation. The antigens of these receptors remain unknown. Data came from immunoSEQ multiplex PCR; TCRdb stores just in-frame clones and leaves some out. This sample has 55,000 to 75,000 clones; about 80% occur once, and the top ten carry 0.39%. The source was unstimulated CD4+ T cells sorted from spleen or lymph node cells, collected before transplant. These receptors came from a human donor who was the organ donor for an intestinal transplant. Both conserved end residues are part of each CDR3. A D gene is named only where the DNA matches it firmly. Size is stated for part of the rows, as once, few or many counts, or as a class when the clone is expanded.

j_gene: TRBJ2-3
v_gene: TRBV20-1
d_gene: -
abundance: once
CDR3nt: TGCAGTGCTAGTCGAGATACGCAGTATTTT
CDR3aa: CSASRDTQYF

j_gene: TRBJ1-5
v_gene: TRBV28
d_gene: TRBD1
abundance: -
CDR3nt: TGTGCCAGCAGTTTACGCCTAACAGGGGTCCGTTCCCCCCAGCATTTT
CDR3aa: CASSLRLTGVRSPQHF

j_gene: TRBJ2-2
v_gene: TRBV6-1
d_gene: -
abundance: -
CDR3nt: TGTGCCGGCTCCAAGGCGGCAGCGAACACCGGGGAGCTGTTTTTT
CDR3aa: CAGSKAAANTGELFF

j_gene: TRBJ1-2
v_gene: TRBV28
d_gene: TRBD1
abundance: -
CDR3nt: TGTGCCAGCAAGGAGGGGGCAGGCTATGGCTACACCTTC
CDR3aa: CASKEGAGYGYTF

j_gene: TRBJ1-1
v_gene: TRBV11-2
d_gene: -
abundance: -
CDR3nt: TGTGCCAGCAGCCACTGGAACACTGAAGCTTTCTTT
CDR3aa: CASSHWNTEAFF

j_gene: TRBJ2-3
v_gene: TRBV9
d_gene: -
abundance: -
CDR3nt: TGTGCCAGCAGCGTCCTAGGGGCTAGCACAGATACGCAGTATTTT
CDR3aa: CASSVLGASTDTQYF

j_gene: TRBJ1-1
v_gene: TRBV28
d_gene: -
abundance: -
CDR3nt: TGTGCCAGCAGTTTCCGGGGGATGAACACTGAAGCTTTCTTT
CDR3aa: CASSFRGMNTEAFF

j_gene: TRBJ1-2
v_gene: TRBV30
d_gene: -
abundance: -
CDR3nt: TGTGCCTGGAGTGTAGAGGGGTGGGGGGACTATGGCTACACCTTC
CDR3aa: CAWSVEGWGDYGYTF

j_gene: TRBJ1-5
v_gene: TRBV5-5
d_gene: TRBD1
abundance: -
CDR3nt: TGTGCCAGCAGCCAGGGGACAGGGGGTCAGCCCCAGCATTTT
CDR3aa: CASSQGTGGQPQHF

j_gene: TRBJ2-3
v_gene: TRBV4-2
d_gene: -
abundance: -
CDR3nt: TGTGCCAGCAGCCAAGGGTTCAGGACGCAGTATTTT
CDR3aa: CASSQGFRTQYF

j_gene: TRBJ2-1
v_gene: TRBV5-1
d_gene: TRBD2
abundance: -
CDR3nt: TGCGCCAGCAGCCCCCGGACTAGCGGGGGGGCAAACAATGAGCAGTTCTTC
CDR3aa: CASSPRTSGGANNEQFF

j_gene: TRBJ2-2
v_gene: TRBV4-1
d_gene: TRBD1
abundance: few
CDR3nt: TGCGCCAGCAGCCAAGCGGACAGGCGGAACACCGGGGAGCTGTTTTTT
CDR3aa: CASSQADRRNTGELFF

j_gene: TRBJ1-1
v_gene: TRBV27
d_gene: -
abundance: -
CDR3nt: TGTGCCAGCAGTTTAGGGCTGCGGGGGCCAACTGAAGCTTTCTTT
CDR3aa: CASSLGLRGPTEAFF

j_gene: TRBJ1-3
v_gene: TRBV19
d_gene: -
abundance: few
CDR3nt: TGTGCCAGTAGCCCAAGAGGTTTGGACACCATATATTTT
CDR3aa: CASSPRGLDTIYF

j_gene: TRBJ2-1
v_gene: TRBV5-1
d_gene: -
abundance: -
CDR3nt: TGCGCCAGCAGCTTCGGTCTTGCGGGGAGGTACAATGAGCAGTTCTTC
CDR3aa: CASSFGLAGRYNEQFF

j_gene: TRBJ2-1
v_gene: TRBV28
d_gene: -
abundance: -
CDR3nt: TGTGCCAGCAGTAAAACACAGGGTTGGGTTAACTACAATGAGCAGTTCTTC
CDR3aa: CASSKTQGWVNYNEQFF

j_gene: TRBJ1-4
v_gene: TRBV7-8
d_gene: TRBD1
abundance: -
CDR3nt: TGTGCCAGCAGCCCAGGACAGGGCAGGGCTAATGAAAAACTGTTTTTT
CDR3aa: CASSPGQGRANEKLFF

j_gene: TRBJ1-1
v_gene: TRBV13
d_gene: -
abundance: -
CDR3nt: TGTGCCAGCAGCACCCGGAAGACAGGGAACACTGAAGCTTTCTTT
CDR3aa: CASSTRKTGNTEAFF

j_gene: TRBJ1-4
v_gene: TRBV2
d_gene: -
abundance: -
CDR3nt: TGTGCCAGCAAAGGGGTTTATGAAAAACTGTTTTTT
CDR3aa: CASKGVYEKLFF

j_gene: TRBJ1-2
v_gene: TRBV19
d_gene: -
abundance: once
CDR3nt: TGTGCCAGTAGTCCGCTAGATCTTAACTATGGCTACACCTTC
CDR3aa: CASSPLDLNYGYTF

j_gene: TRBJ2-6
v_gene: TRBV5-1
d_gene: -
abundance: -
CDR3nt: TGCGCCAGCAGCCCGGGGGTCCTAGCCCCTGGGGCCAACGTCCTGACTTTC
CDR3aa: CASSPGVLAPGANVLTF

j_gene: TRBJ1-4
v_gene: TRBV13
d_gene: -
abundance: -
CDR3nt: TGTGCCAGCAGCCTACGGAGAGCAACTAATGAAAAACTGTTTTTT
CDR3aa: CASSLRRATNEKLFF

j_gene: TRBJ1-6
v_gene: TRBV4-3
d_gene: -
abundance: -
CDR3nt: TGCGCCAGCAGCCAAGATTTGGGGAGATCACCCCTCCACTTT
CDR3aa: CASSQDLGRSPLHF

j_gene: TRBJ2-3
v_gene: TRBV18
d_gene: TRBD2
abundance: -
CDR3nt: TGTGCCAGCTCACCAAAGGCGGGGGGCACAGATACGCAGTATTTT
CDR3aa: CASSPKAGGTDTQYF

j_gene: TRBJ1-1
v_gene: TRBV28
d_gene: TRBD1
abundance: -
CDR3nt: TGTGCCAGCAGTTCGGGACAGTTGAAAGGAGCTTTCTTT
CDR3aa: CASSSGQLKGAFF

j_gene: TRBJ1-1
v_gene: TRBV28
d_gene: -
abundance: few
CDR3nt: TGTGCCAGCCCGGCCGCGGGGGCGGCAGGGAACACTGAAGCTTTCTTT
CDR3aa: CASPAAGAAGNTEAFF

j_gene: TRBJ1-4
v_gene: TRBV18
d_gene: -
abundance: once
CDR3nt: TGTGCCAGCTCACCAGTACCGGGAAATGAAAAACTGTTTTTT
CDR3aa: CASSPVPGNEKLFF

j_gene: TRBJ1-5
v_gene: TRBV5-1
d_gene: -
abundance: -
CDR3nt: TGCGCCAGCAGTGACACCTACAATCAGCCCCAGCATTTT
CDR3aa: CASSDTYNQPQHF

j_gene: TRBJ2-5
v_gene: TRBV5-1
d_gene: -
abundance: -
CDR3nt: TGCGCCAGCAGCTTGGGAGGTGAAGAGACCCAGTACTTC
CDR3aa: CASSLGGEETQYF

j_gene: TRBJ2-3
v_gene: TRBV18
d_gene: -
abundance: -
CDR3nt: TGTGCCAGCTCACCCTTCCTTGCGGAAACTAGCACAGATACGCAGTATTTT
CDR3aa: CASSPFLAETSTDTQYF

j_gene: TRBJ1-2
v_gene: TRBV5-1
d_gene: -
abundance: -
CDR3nt: TGCGCCAGCAGCTCGGGGGGGCAGTCCTACTATGGCTACACCTTC
CDR3aa: CASSSGGQSYYGYTF

j_gene: TRBJ1-2
v_gene: TRBV6-5
d_gene: TRBD1
abundance: -
CDR3nt: TGTGCCAGCAGTACGGGGACAGCTGGAAGCTACACCTTC
CDR3aa: CASSTGTAGSYTF

j_gene: TRBJ1-1
v_gene: TRBV5-6
d_gene: -
abundance: -
CDR3nt: TGTGCCAGCAGCTTGGGGGGCGGACAGACTGAAGCTTTCTTT
CDR3aa: CASSLGGGQTEAFF

j_gene: TRBJ1-1
v_gene: TRBV25-1
d_gene: -
abundance: -
CDR3nt: TGTGCCAGCAGTGAAATACTAAACACTGAAGCTTTCTTT
CDR3aa: CASSEILNTEAFF

j_gene: TRBJ1-6
v_gene: TRBV5-1
d_gene: -
abundance: -
CDR3nt: TGCGCCAGCAGCATACAGGATAGGAGCTCCTATAATTCACCCCTCCACTTT
CDR3aa: CASSIQDRSSYNSPLHF

j_gene: TRBJ1-1
v_gene: TRBV18
d_gene: -
abundance: once
CDR3nt: TGTGCCAGCTCGCTGAGGGGGGGAGACACTGAAGCTTTCTTT
CDR3aa: CASSLRGGDTEAFF

j_gene: TRBJ1-2
v_gene: TRBV2
d_gene: -
abundance: -
CDR3nt: TGTGCCAGCAGTGAAGGGGGCAACTATGGCTACACCTTC
CDR3aa: CASSEGGNYGYTF

j_gene: TRBJ1-2
v_gene: TRBV18
d_gene: -
abundance: -
CDR3nt: TGTGCCAGCTCTTGGTCTCAAGAAGAGGGCTACACCTTC
CDR3aa: CASSWSQEEGYTF

j_gene: TRBJ2-3
v_gene: TRBV5-1
d_gene: TRBD2
abundance: -
CDR3nt: TGCGCCAGCAGCTTGGCCGAACTAGCGGGGGGGCTTCAGTCAGTCACAGATACGCAGTATTTT
CDR3aa: CASSLAELAGGLQSVTDTQYF

j_gene: TRBJ2-1
v_gene: TRBV6-5
d_gene: TRBD1
abundance: -
CDR3nt: TGTGCCAGCAGCGTTGACAGGGGCAACTACAATGAGCAGTTCTTC
CDR3aa: CASSVDRGNYNEQFF

j_gene: TRBJ2-3
v_gene: TRBV9
d_gene: TRBD2
abundance: -
CDR3nt: TGTGCCAGCAGCCCCCGGACTAGAACAGATACGCAGTATTTT
CDR3aa: CASSPRTRTDTQYF

j_gene: TRBJ1-2
v_gene: TRBV28
d_gene: TRBD1
abundance: once
CDR3nt: TGTGCCAGCATTACACAGGGGGCAGGCGGTTATGGCTACACCTTC
CDR3aa: CASITQGAGGYGYTF

j_gene: TRBJ2-3
v_gene: TRBV7-2
d_gene: TRBD2
abundance: once
CDR3nt: TGTGCCAGCAGCTTCGGACGGGGGGTGGTTCTAGATACGCAGTATTTT
CDR3aa: CASSFGRGVVLDTQYF

j_gene: TRBJ1-5
v_gene: TRBV6-5
d_gene: -
abundance: -
CDR3nt: TGTGCCAGCAGTTTCCATGGAGTGGGTCAGCCCCAGCATTTT
CDR3aa: CASSFHGVGQPQHF

j_gene: TRBJ2-1
v_gene: TRBV9
d_gene: -
abundance: -
CDR3nt: TGTGCCAGCAGCGTACTTTGGGGGGATGAGCAGTTCTTC
CDR3aa: CASSVLWGDEQFF

j_gene: TRBJ1-3
v_gene: TRBV15
d_gene: -
abundance: once
CDR3nt: TGTGCCACCAGCAGAGATCGGGGAAACACCATATATTTT
CDR3aa: CATSRDRGNTIYF

j_gene: TRBJ2-1
v_gene: TRBV10-3
d_gene: TRBD2
abundance: -
CDR3nt: TGTGCCATCAGTGAGTCCCCTAGCGGGGGGGCGGCCTACAATGAGCAGTTCTTC
CDR3aa: CAISESPSGGAAYNEQFF

j_gene: TRBJ2-3
v_gene: TRBV18
d_gene: -
abundance: -
CDR3nt: TGTGCCAGCACCCTTCGGAGACAGGTTGCCCCATTGACAGATACGCAGTATTTT
CDR3aa: CASTLRRQVAPLTDTQYF

j_gene: TRBJ1-3
v_gene: TRBV27
d_gene: TRBD1
abundance: -
CDR3nt: TGTGCCAGCAGCCTGACAGGGAGAACTGGAAACACCATATATTTT
CDR3aa: CASSLTGRTGNTIYF

j_gene: TRBJ1-2
v_gene: TRBV11-3
d_gene: -
abundance: -
CDR3nt: TGTGCCAGCAGCTTAGGGGCGGGGGCAGGGAAAAGGTATGGCTACACCTTC
CDR3aa: CASSLGAGAGKRYGYTF

j_gene: TRBJ2-1
v_gene: TRBV7-9
d_gene: -
abundance: -
CDR3nt: TGTGCCAGCAGCTTAGGTGGACCAGGGCCCAAGCAGAATGAGCAGTTCTTC
CDR3aa: CASSLGGPGPKQNEQFF